The 16 T cell receptor beta chains below were found in one sample sequenced in a study of shared clonotypes between healthy human individuals. Terminally differentiated effector memory CD45RA+ cells were left out of the naive CD8 fraction, which was CD45RO-negative and positively selected for CCR7. Assay used: immunoSEQ multiplex PCR; TCRdb lists only in-frame clones, some missing. The data contain more than 2 million clones, approximately 94% of them seen just once; the ten biggest clones take up around 1.1%. The specimen sequenced was naive CD8+ T cells sorted from blood. The receptor source for this set is a young man in good health.

The chain employs TRBV2 and TRBJ2-5, with 14 bases identical to TRBD2. Germline V gene lookup returns CDR1 SNHLY and CDR2 FYNNEI. This CDR3 region has 20 residues. V was clipped by 4 bases and J by 1 base; unmatched bases: 14. The CDR3 sequence is CASSVYIGTSGGDRQETQYF. In DNA form, the CDR3 reads TGTGCCAGCAGTGTTTATATCGGGACTAGCGGGGGAGACCGCCAAGAGACCCAGTACTTC. Looking up the rest from reference TRBV2 and TRBJ2-5 gives the full variable domain: EPEVTQTPSHQVTQMGQEVILRCVPISNHLYFYWYRQILGQKVEFLVSFYNNEISEKSEIFDDQFSVERPDGSNFTLKIRSTKLEDSAMYFCASSVYIGTSGGDRQETQYFGPGTRLLVL.

Concerning this clone itself: Other DNA sequences in the same sample also yield this CDR3. The chain couples TRBV6-6 to TRBJ2-3; TRBD1 aligns across 7 bases. The length of the CDR3 is 16 residues. With 0 bases clipped from V and 2 bases from J, the junction kept 5 bases outside the gene matches. The germline CDR1 and CDR2 sequences are MNHNY and SVGAGI (reference sequence). Here the CDR3 reads CASSYSGQGDTDTQYF. CDR3 nucleotide sequence: TGTGCCAGCAGTTACTCTGGGCAGGGGGACACAGATACGCAGTATTTT.

The chain uses TRBV13 and TRBJ1-2; D call uncertain. In germline, CDR1 is PRHDT, CDR2 FYEKMQ (reference sequence). This CDR3 has 13 amino acids. Trimming pared 3 bases from V and 4 bases from J, leaving 9 bases between. CDR3 DNA sequence: TGTGCCAGCAGCTTTCGGGCGTCCTATGGCTACACCTTC. It codes for CASSFRASYGYTF. Full variable domain (missing parts from reference TRBV13 and TRBJ1-2): AAGVIQSPRHLIKEKRETATLKCYPIPRHDTVYWYQQGPGQDPQFLISFYEKMQSDKGSIPDRFSAQQFSDYHSELNMSSLELGDSALYFCASSFRASYGYTFGSGTRLTVV.

Points on this clone: The junction shows a germline mismatch at one end, possibly a read error. V gene TRBV6-6 combines with J gene TRBJ1-4; 7 nucleotides align to TRBD1. This CDR3 has 13 residues. Germline CDR1 reads MNHNY; CDR2 reads SVGAGI (reference sequence). CDR3 in DNA: TGTGCCAGCTCACTAATGGGGGGGACAGAGTCATCTTTT. The encoded protein is CASSLMGGTESSF.

V is TRBV11-2 and J is TRBJ1-2; a weak D match, TRBD1 (5 bases). V lost 0 bases to trimming and J lost 4 bases, with 12 bases between them. The CDR3 sequence is 15 residues long. Per germline, CDR1 SGHAT and CDR2 FQNNGV. CDR3 sequence: CASSLDPGVVYGYTF. The DNA of the CDR3 is TGTGCCAGCAGCTTAGATCCGGGGGTGGTCTATGGCTACACCTTC.

In regard to this clone: This sample includes further DNA sequences coding for the same CDR3. The rearrangement uses TRBV19 and TRBJ2-2, with D hard to call. The CDR3 consists of 11 residues. In germline, CDR1 is LNHDA, CDR2 SQIVND (reference sequence). V lost 3 bases and J lost 8, with 4 bases in between. The CDR3 protein is CASSMAGELFF. CDR3 in DNA: TGTGCCAGTAGTATGGCAGGGGAGCTGTTTTTT.

In regard to this clone: Other nucleotide sequences from this sample produce the same CDR3. The chain carries TRBV13 and TRBJ1-4; TRBD1 matches 9 bases. The CDR3 contains 14 residues. The V gene end was trimmed by 5 bases and the J gene end by 5 bases; junction bases not matched to a gene: 3. The V gene's germline CDR1 is PRHDT and CDR2 FYEKMQ (reference sequence). The CDR3 loop reads CASSIGTGNEKLFF. As DNA, the CDR3 is TGTGCCAGCAGCATCGGGACAGGGAATGAAAAACTGTTTTTT. Combining the CDR3 with reference TRBV13 and TRBJ1-4 gives the whole variable domain AAGVIQSPRHLIKEKRETATLKCYPIPRHDTVYWYQQGPGQDPQFLISFYEKMQSDKGSIPDRFSAQQFSDYHSELNMSSLELGDSALYFCASSIGTGNEKLFFGSGTQLSVL.

This clone was observed once. The V and J genes are TRBV27 and TRBJ1-1; D gene ambiguous. The CDR3 sequence is 16 residues long. CDR1 is MNHEY, CDR2 SMNVEV, per germline (reference sequence). Trimming took off 2 bases at V and 0 bases at J, with 13 bases between the two ends. CDR3 DNA: TGTGCCAGCAGTTTAGTTGGCAATATTATGAACACTGAAGCTTTCTTT. It codes for CASSLVGNIMNTEAFF.

The CDR3 is CASSVDVGGADQAGQFF. The CDR3 DNA reads TGTGCCAGCAGCGTAGATGTAGGGGGCGCAGATCAGGCGGGGCAGTTCTTC. The genes are TRBV9 and TRBJ2-1, with 7 nucleotides matching TRBD1. CDR1 and CDR2 (germline): SGDLS, YYNGEE. This CDR3 has 17 amino acids. The V and J ends lost 0 bases and 12 bases, in that order; junction bases with no gene match: 18.

This chain links TRBV7-9 with TRBJ2-5; 11 bases align to TRBD2. Germline V CDR1 and CDR2: SEHNR, FQNEAQ (reference sequence). The CDR3 covers 17 residues. The junction had 10 bases not matched to a gene; V was cut back by 5 bases and J by 2 bases. CDR3 loop: CASSARTSGLGQETQYF. CDR3 in DNA: TGTGCCAGCAGCGCCAGGACTAGCGGGTTGGGGCAAGAGACCCAGTACTTC.

Of note for this clone: In the same sample, other DNA sequences code for this CDR3. The chain uses TRBV29-1 and TRBJ2-2, with D maybe TRBD2 (6 bases). The CDR3 is made up of 13 amino acids. The V end was cut by 6 bases, the J end by 3 bases, with 11 bases between. The germline CDR1 and CDR2 sequences are SQVTM and ANQGSEA. The CDR3 coding sequence is TGCAGCGTAGAAACGGGGGACACCGGGGAGCTGTTTTTT. Amino acids: CSVETGDTGELFF.

The chain combines TRBV9 with TRBJ2-5, with D maybe TRBD1 (7 bases). The CDR3 is 14 amino acids. Trimming removed 4 bases from V and 5 bases from J, with 15 bases in between. Germline V gives CDR1 SGDLS, CDR2 YYNGEE. The DNA of the CDR3 is TGTGCCAGCAGCACCAGGGGGGTGACGGAGACCCAGTACTTC. It codes for CASSTRGVTETQYF.

J is TRBJ1-2 and V is TRBV5-5; TRBD1 matches at 8 bases. The germline V gene has CDR1 SGHKS and CDR2 YYEKEE (reference sequence). The CDR3 sequence is 15 residues long. Trimming removed 4 bases from V and 4 bases from J; junction bases left unmatched: 9. The chain's CDR3 is CASSKTGDWAYGYTF. The CDR3 DNA sequence: TGTGCCAGCAGCAAGACAGGGGACTGGGCCTATGGCTACACCTTC. The variable domain in full, with the rest retrieved from reference TRBV5-5 and TRBJ1-2, is DAGVTQSPTHLIKTRGQQVTLRCSPISGHKSVSWYQQVLGQGPQFIFQYYEKEERGRGNFPDRFSARQFPNYSSELNVNALLLGDSALYLCASSKTGDWAYGYTFGSGTRLTVV.

The rearrangement joins TRBV9 to TRBJ2-1; TRBD2 matches at 8 bases. CDR1 and CDR2 from the germline V gene are SGDLS and YYNGEE. The CDR3 length is 16 residues. V lost 0 bases to trimming and J lost 5 bases; unmatched junction nucleotides: 7. The CDR3, as DNA: TGTGCCAGCAGCGTAGCTGGCGGTAGCGGGAACAATGAGCAGTTCTTC. Protein: CASSVAGGSGNNEQFF. Full variable domain (missing parts from reference TRBV9 and TRBJ2-1): DSGVTQTPKHLITATGQRVTLRCSPRSGDLSVYWYQQSLDQGLQFLIQYYNGEERAKGNILERFSAQQFPDLHSELNLSSLELGDSALYFCASSVAGGSGNNEQFFGPGTRLTVL.

The chain recombines TRBV7-9 with TRBJ1-5, with D hard to call. Germline assignment: CDR1 SEHNR and CDR2 FQNEAQ (reference sequence). This CDR3 spans 14 amino acids. Deletions cut 5 bases from V and 1 base from J, with 9 bases between. The DNA for the CDR3 is TGTGCCAGCAGCCCCCGTGGCAGCAATCAGCCCCAGCATTTT. Encoded protein: CASSPRGSNQPQHF.

This sequence joins TRBV27 and TRBJ2-3; 9 bases align to TRBD2. V lost 4 bases, J lost 1 base, and 6 bases stayed unmatched. This CDR3 is built from 16 residues. The germline V gene encodes CDR1 MNHEY and CDR2 SMNVEV (reference sequence). CDR3 region: CASSSPSSGGTDTQYF. For the CDR3, the DNA is TGTGCCAGCAGTTCCCCTTCTAGCGGGGGCACAGATACGCAGTATTTT.